The 31 T cell receptor beta chains given below trace back to one sample, sequenced in a study of blood T cell repertoires in COVID-19. The method was immunoSEQ multiplex PCR; TCRdb's version includes in-frame clones alone and lacks a portion of them. The profile shows approximately 230,000 clones, about 80% of them singletons. The sequenced material came from PBMCs or T cells enriched from blood (not recorded which). Receptors originate from a man in his forties or fifties who had recovered from COVID-19.

The chain links TRBV3-1 (or the pseudogene TRBV3-2) to TRBJ2-3; TRBD1 aligns across 7 bases. The CDR3 is 13 residues long. CDR1 and CDR2 (germline): LGHDT, YNNKEL (reference sequence). The V and J ends lost 4 bases and 4 bases, in that order; junction bases with no gene match: 2. As DNA, the CDR3 is TGTGCCAGCAGCCTAACAGGGGCAGATACGCAGTATTTT. It specifies CASSLTGADTQYF.

This clone has a handful of counts. V gene TRBV9 combines with J gene TRBJ2-1; no firm D call. The V and J ends lost 4 bases and 8 bases respectively, with 22 bases between them. Germline V CDR1 and CDR2: SGDLS, YYNGEE. This CDR3 region has 16 residues. CDR3 DNA: TGTGCCAGCAGCCCCCTCAGGAAGAAAAATCAGGATGAGCAGTTCTTC. This gives the protein CASSPLRKKNQDEQFF.

The rearrangement links TRBV5-1 to TRBJ2-2; TRBD2 is a possible D gene (6 bases). From germline, CDR1 is SGHRS and CDR2 YFSETQ. V lost 8 bases, J lost 4 bases, and 15 bases lay in between. The CDR3 is 14 residues long. The CDR3 region is CASAWGEITGELFF. CDR3 nucleotide sequence: TGCGCCAGTGCTTGGGGGGAGATCACCGGGGAGCTGTTTTTT. The whole variable domain, filled in from reference TRBV5-1 and TRBJ2-2, reads KAGVTQTPRYLIKTRGQQVTLSCSPISGHRSVSWYQQTPGQGLQFLFEYFSETQRNKGNFPGRFSGRQFSNSRSEMNVSTLELGDSALYLCASAWGEITGELFFGEGSRLTVL.

This chain joins TRBV5-4 and TRBJ1-2; 9 bases are a match to TRBD1. In germline, CDR1 is SGHNT, CDR2 YYREEE (reference sequence). This CDR3 has 15 amino acids. The V segment lost 0 bases and the J segment 5 bases; nucleotides outside the gene matches: 5. In nucleotides, the CDR3 is TGTGCCAGCAGCTTGGTGGGACAGGGATTTTATGGCTACACCTTC. Translating gives CASSLVGQGFYGYTF.

This clone was seen only once. The chain employs TRBV30 and TRBJ1-2; the match to TRBD1 covers 7 bases. The CDR3 contains 12 residues. Trimming removed 7 bases from V and 2 bases from J; junction bases left unmatched: 4. Germline lookup yields CDR1 GTSNPN and CDR2 SVGIG (reference sequence). For the CDR3, the DNA is TGTGCCTCTGTGACAGGGAACTATGGCTACACCTTC. Translating gives CASVTGNYGYTF.

This sequence joins TRBV2 and TRBJ2-7, with TRBD1 matching over 7 bases. The V and J ends lost 4 bases and 7 bases, in that order; junction bases with no gene match: 7. The CDR3 has 13 amino acids. CDR1 and CDR2 (germline): SNHLY, FYNNEI. The CDR3 bases are TGTGCCAGCAGTGTGGAAACAGGGGTTGAGCAGTACTTC. It yields the protein CASSVETGVEQYF.

The chain couples TRBV21-1 to TRBJ2-5; the D call in the table, TRBD1, was not verified against the DNA. TRBV21-1 is shown as a pseudogene. The CDR3 consists of 14 residues. CDR3 in amino acids: CASSKVQVQETQYF. As DNA, the CDR3 is TGTGCCAGCAGCAAAGTCCAGGTCCAAGAGACCCAGTACTTC.

This clone was counted once. This rearrangement joins TRBV3-1 (or the pseudogene TRBV3-2) to TRBJ2-6; TRBD2 is a possible D gene (5 bases). V dropped 4 bases and J dropped 4 bases, with 14 bases sitting between them. CDR1 is LGHDT and CDR2 is YNNKEL in the germline V gene (reference sequence). The CDR3 is made up of 16 amino acids. CDR3 sequence: CASSRSGPGGANVLTF. The CDR3 DNA reads as TGTGCCAGCAGCCGAAGCGGCCCCGGGGGGGCCAACGTCCTGACTTTC.

The V call is TRBV5-1, the J call TRBJ1-2; 9 nucleotides match TRBD1. The CDR3 extends over 18 amino acids. Germline CDR1 SGHRS, CDR2 YFSETQ. Trimming cost V 0 bases and J 2 bases; bases outside gene matches: 11. Here the CDR3 DNA reads TGCGCCAGCAGCTTGGCCGGCTCGGGACAGGGATACAACTATGGCTACACCTTC. Translated, it gives CASSLAGSGQGYNYGYTF. The complete variable domain, with remaining parts taken from reference TRBV5-1 and TRBJ1-2, reads KAGVTQTPRYLIKTRGQQVTLSCSPISGHRSVSWYQQTPGQGLQFLFEYFSETQRNKGNFPGRFSGRQFSNSRSEMNVSTLELGDSALYLCASSLAGSGQGYNYGYTFGSGTRLTVV.

The chain employs TRBV24-1 and TRBJ2-2; D is unresolved. The CDR3 extends over 16 amino acids. V shed 3 bases and J shed 0 bases, with 10 bases lying between them. Germline values: CDR1 KGHDR, CDR2 SFDVKD. The CDR3: CATSDLGGPNTGELFF. CDR3 DNA: TGTGCCACCAGTGATCTAGGCGGCCCGAACACCGGGGAGCTGTTTTTT.

The genes are TRBV5-1 and TRBJ2-7, with D perhaps matching TRBD1 (5 bases). This CDR3 region has 17 residues. Looked up from germline, CDR1 is SGHRS and CDR2 is YFSETQ. Trimming cost V 3 bases and J 1 base, with 20 bases left between them. The CDR3 is CASSSVGQGQGSYEQYF. CDR3 in DNA: TGCGCCAGCAGCTCTGTAGGGCAGGGCCAAGGATCCTACGAGCAGTACTTC.

The V gene is TRBV27, the J gene TRBJ1-4; weak D call: TRBD1 (5 bases). The CDR3 is 15 residues long. V was trimmed by 0 bases and J by 8 bases, leaving 13 bases between them. The germline V gene has CDR1 MNHEY and CDR2 SMNVEV (reference sequence). The CDR3 is CASSLSRGAGEKLFF. Written as DNA, the CDR3 is TGTGCCAGCAGTTTATCCCGCGGGGCGGGGGAAAAACTGTTTTTT.

This clone has at least ten counts. The rearrangement links TRBV7-2 to TRBJ2-1; D is undetermined. Trimming removed 2 bases from V and 10 bases from J, with 9 bases in between. The CDR3 is 12 amino acids. CDR1 and CDR2 (germline): SGHTA, FQGNSA. DNA for the CDR3: TGTGCCAGCAGCTTAAATTTCGGGGAGCAGTTCTTC. It is translated as CASSLNFGEQFF.

The genes are TRBV28 and TRBJ1-1; the match to TRBD1 covers 7 bases. The CDR3 runs to 18 residues. Germline values: CDR1 MDHEN, CDR2 SYDVKM. V trimming: 4 bases; J trimming: 0 bases; junction bases outside the gene matches: 14. The CDR3 DNA follows: TGTGCCAGCAGTTCATCCAAGGGGGCGCCTTACTTGAACACTGAAGCTTTCTTT. Translation: CASSSSKGAPYLNTEAFF.

This chain links TRBV28 with TRBJ2-1; tentative D call: TRBD1 (6 bases). V dropped 5 bases and J dropped 1 base, with 9 bases sitting between them. Per germline, CDR1 MDHEN and CDR2 SYDVKM. The CDR3 runs to 14 residues. DNA for the CDR3: TGTGCCAGCAGTCTAGGACAGTCCTACAATGAGCAGTTCTTC. Its protein is CASSLGQSYNEQFF.

The V gene is TRBV9, the J gene TRBJ2-4; D not resolved. The CDR3 length is 16 residues. The V gene's germline CDR1 is SGDLS and CDR2 YYNGEE. The ends were cut back, 0 bases at V and 8 bases at J, with 18 bases in the middle. The CDR3 here is CASSVGFGSSKDIQYF. The CDR3 DNA reads TGTGCCAGCAGCGTAGGATTCGGGTCATCGAAAGACATTCAGTACTTC.

V is TRBV6-5 and J is TRBJ2-7; D possibly corresponds to TRBD2 (6 bases). CDR3 length: 14 amino acids. Germline CDR1 and CDR2: MNHEY and SVGAGI. V was clipped by 8 bases and J by 0 bases, with 14 bases between them. The CDR3 reads CASASSVSSYEQYF. The DNA of the CDR3 is TGTGCCAGCGCCTCTAGCGTGAGCTCCTACGAGCAGTACTTC.

This clone occurred once. This rearrangement joins TRBV19 to TRBJ1-5, with 7 bases that match TRBD1. CDR1 is LNHDA and CDR2 is SQIVND in the germline V gene (reference sequence). After removal of 7 bases from V and 5 bases from J, the junction contained 8 bases not matched to a gene. The CDR3 has 14 residues. CDR3 protein: CASNRQGSYQPQHF. In DNA, the CDR3 is TGTGCCAGTAATAGACAGGGTTCGTATCAGCCCCAGCATTTT.

The chain has TRBV6-2 or TRBV6-3 and TRBJ1-6; TRBD1 matches 7 bases. V gave up 4 bases and J gave up 6 bases; unmatched junction bases: 3. The CDR3 contains 14 residues. Germline V gives CDR1 MNHEY, CDR2 SVGEGT. CDR3 sequence: CASSWDRVNSPLHF. DNA of the CDR3: TGTGCCAGCAGTTGGGACAGAGTTAATTCACCCCTCCACTTT.

This sequence joins TRBV7-2 and TRBJ1-5; D ambiguous. Trimming took 7 bases from V and 5 from J, leaving 12 bases between them. The germline V gene encodes CDR1 SGHTA and CDR2 FQGNSA. CDR3 size: 13 residues. The CDR3 spells CASMAAAYQPQHF. The CDR3 DNA reads as TGTGCCAGCATGGCAGCGGCCTATCAGCCCCAGCATTTT.

The chain employs TRBV5-1 and TRBJ1-2, with no clear D. CDR1 and CDR2 from the germline V gene are SGHRS and YFSETQ. V was trimmed by 2 bases and J by 0 bases, leaving 23 bases between them. The CDR3 runs 19 residues. The CDR3 sequence is CASSLTTKATDKANYGYTF. The DNA for the CDR3 is TGCGCCAGCAGCTTAACAACGAAAGCGACGGATAAAGCTAACTATGGCTACACCTTC.

The CDR3 region is CASSQEGTGFETQYF. CDR3 in DNA: TGTGCCAGCAGCCAAGAAGGGACAGGGTTCGAGACCCAGTACTTC. The genes are TRBV4-2 and TRBJ2-5, with TRBD1 identical over 9 bases. CDR3 size: 15 residues. The J segment lost 5 bases and the V segment lost 0 bases, leaving 4 bases of the junction unmatched. Germline CDR1 reads LGHNA; CDR2 reads YNFKEQ.

The V call is TRBV9, the J call TRBJ1-2, with D tentatively TRBD1 (5 bases). In germline, CDR1 is SGDLS, CDR2 YYNGEE. Trimming took off 2 bases at V and 2 bases at J, with 10 bases between the two ends. CDR3 length: 14 amino acids. DNA for the CDR3: TGTGCCAGCAGCGTTTCGGGGGGGAACTATGGCTACACCTTC. The encoded protein is CASSVSGGNYGYTF.

This rearrangement joins TRBV3-1 (or the pseudogene TRBV3-2) to TRBJ1-5; D is ambiguous. This CDR3 region has 15 residues. Germline CDR1 reads LGHDT; CDR2 reads YNNKEL (reference sequence). V lost 0 bases to trimming and J lost 0 bases, with 6 bases between them. The CDR3 spells CASSQELSSNQPQHF. In DNA form, the CDR3 reads TGTGCCAGCAGCCAAGAACTTAGTAGCAATCAGCCCCAGCATTTT.

This clone was counted a single time. This chain uses TRBV27 with TRBJ2-7; 11 bases agree with TRBD2. Germline V gives CDR1 MNHEY, CDR2 SMNVEV (reference sequence). The CDR3 is made up of 17 amino acids. Losses at the gene ends were 4 bases for V and 5 bases for J; bases not matched to a gene: 13. The CDR3 is CASSSQTSGIRGHEQYF. The CDR3 DNA reads TGTGCCAGCAGTTCCCAGACTAGCGGGATCAGAGGCCACGAGCAGTACTTC.

The table lists this clone with a count of one. The chain uses TRBV5-4 and TRBJ2-3; 14 bases are shared with TRBD2. Germline V gives CDR1 SGHNT, CDR2 YYREEE (reference sequence). The CDR3 covers 15 residues. Trimming removed 2 bases from V and 5 bases from J; junction bases left unmatched: 1. In DNA, the CDR3 is TGTGCCAGCAGCTTCGGACTAGCGGGGGGAGATACGCAGTATTTT. Protein product: CASSFGLAGGDTQYF.

The chain uses TRBV5-4 and TRBJ1-1; TRBD1 might be the D (6 bases). Germline CDR1 SGHNT, CDR2 YYREEE (reference sequence). Between the trimmed V and J ends, which lost 4 bases and 3 bases, there was a span of 16 bases. The CDR3 runs to 15 residues. CDR3 coding DNA: TGTGCCAGCAGCCCTGGACGAGGGGGACACACTGAAGCTTTCTTT. Amino acid sequence: CASSPGRGGHTEAFF.

This clone was recorded a few times. V gene TRBV7-6 combines with J gene TRBJ1-1, with 7 positions matching TRBD1. J was trimmed by 8 bases and V by 3 bases; bases with no gene match: 6. This CDR3 has 13 residues. CDR1 and CDR2 (germline): SGHVS, FNYEAQ. The CDR3 is CASSFYRGDEAFF. The CDR3 DNA sequence: TGTGCCAGCAGCTTCTACAGGGGCGACGAAGCTTTCTTT.

This clone occurred once. The chain joins TRBV4-1 to TRBJ2-6, with a possible D match to TRBD1 (6 bases). This CDR3 has 17 amino acids. Germline-derived CDR1 and CDR2 are MGHRA and YSYEKL. Trimming removed 4 bases from V and 1 base from J, with 14 bases in between. The CDR3 sequence: CASSLRDIRSGANVLTF. The CDR3 coding sequence is TGCGCCAGCAGCCTAAGGGACATCAGATCTGGGGCCAACGTCCTGACTTTC.

The chain uses TRBV3-1 (or the pseudogene TRBV3-2) and TRBJ2-1, with D unclear. This CDR3 has 13 amino acids. In germline, CDR1 is LGHDT, CDR2 YNNKEL (reference sequence). Deletions cut 3 bases from V and 6 bases from J, with 9 bases between. This CDR3 is CASSHRHSNEQFF. In nucleotides, the CDR3 is TGTGCCAGCAGCCACCGCCATAGCAATGAGCAGTTCTTC.

The chain links TRBV7-2 to TRBJ1-5; D gene ambiguous. Trimming removed 2 bases from V and 0 bases from J, with 5 bases in between. The CDR3 is 14 amino acids. Germline V lookup: CDR1 SGHTA, CDR2 FQGNSA. The CDR3: CASSLYLSNQPQHF. DNA of the CDR3: TGTGCCAGCAGCTTATATCTTAGCAATCAGCCCCAGCATTTT.